The clone carrying this T cell receptor (beta chain) was observed at least ten times. Its antigen is still unknown. Carrying unique molecular identifiers, the cDNA also gained a universal primer site through template switching. Via MiXCR, TCRdb re-called the 5' RACE reads, giving one row per CDR3 protein. Here the sample spans 350,000 or so distinct CDR3 sequences, approximately 8.8% being singletons. This specimen comes from a study of identical twins. Broader study findings: The more abundant beta clonotypes in cord blood had fewer insertions, and memory repertoires did not show this. Low generation-probability sequences were in excess among twin-shared out-of-frame alpha sequences.

Sequenced: naive T cells sorted from blood. This sequence originates from a woman between 50 and 59 years old in good health.

This CDR3 reads CASPDRIHSYEQYV. The CDR3 region has the DNA TGTGCCAGCCCCGACAGAATCCACTCCTACGAGCAGTACGTC. This chain connects TRBV27 to TRBJ2-7; TRBD1 might be the D (5 bases). Germline CDR1 is MNHEY and CDR2 is SMNVEV (reference sequence). CDR3 length: 14 residues. The V and J ends lost 8 bases and 0 bases respectively, with 14 bases between them.